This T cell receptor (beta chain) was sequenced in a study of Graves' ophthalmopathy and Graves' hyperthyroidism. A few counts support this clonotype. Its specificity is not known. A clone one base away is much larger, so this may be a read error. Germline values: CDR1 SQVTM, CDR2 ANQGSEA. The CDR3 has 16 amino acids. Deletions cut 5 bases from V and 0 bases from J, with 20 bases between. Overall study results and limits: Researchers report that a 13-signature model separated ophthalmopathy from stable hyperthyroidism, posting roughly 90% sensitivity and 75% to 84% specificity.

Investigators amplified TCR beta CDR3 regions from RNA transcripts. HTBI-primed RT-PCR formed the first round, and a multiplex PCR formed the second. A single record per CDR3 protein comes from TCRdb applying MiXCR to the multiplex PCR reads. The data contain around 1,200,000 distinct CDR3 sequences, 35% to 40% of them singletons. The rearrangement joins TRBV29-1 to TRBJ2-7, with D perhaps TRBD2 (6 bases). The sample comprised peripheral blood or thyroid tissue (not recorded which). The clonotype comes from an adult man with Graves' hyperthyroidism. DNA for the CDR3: TGCAGCGTTACCCCCCTCAAGGAGGGAGACTCCTACGAGCAGTACTTC. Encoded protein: CSVTPLKEGDSYEQYF.